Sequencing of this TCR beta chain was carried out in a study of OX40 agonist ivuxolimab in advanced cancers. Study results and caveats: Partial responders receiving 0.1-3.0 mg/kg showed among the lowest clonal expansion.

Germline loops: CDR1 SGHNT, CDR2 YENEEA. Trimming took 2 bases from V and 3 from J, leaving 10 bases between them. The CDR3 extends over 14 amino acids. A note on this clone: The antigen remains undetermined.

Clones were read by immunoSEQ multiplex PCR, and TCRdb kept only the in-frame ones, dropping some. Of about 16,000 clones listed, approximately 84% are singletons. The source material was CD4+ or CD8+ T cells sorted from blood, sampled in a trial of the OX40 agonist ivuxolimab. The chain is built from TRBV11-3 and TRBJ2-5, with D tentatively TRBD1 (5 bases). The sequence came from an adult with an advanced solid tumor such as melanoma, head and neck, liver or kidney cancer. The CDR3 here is CASSLRGSKETQYF. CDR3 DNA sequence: TGTGCCAGCAGCTTAAGGGGATCAAAAGAGACCCAGTACTTC.